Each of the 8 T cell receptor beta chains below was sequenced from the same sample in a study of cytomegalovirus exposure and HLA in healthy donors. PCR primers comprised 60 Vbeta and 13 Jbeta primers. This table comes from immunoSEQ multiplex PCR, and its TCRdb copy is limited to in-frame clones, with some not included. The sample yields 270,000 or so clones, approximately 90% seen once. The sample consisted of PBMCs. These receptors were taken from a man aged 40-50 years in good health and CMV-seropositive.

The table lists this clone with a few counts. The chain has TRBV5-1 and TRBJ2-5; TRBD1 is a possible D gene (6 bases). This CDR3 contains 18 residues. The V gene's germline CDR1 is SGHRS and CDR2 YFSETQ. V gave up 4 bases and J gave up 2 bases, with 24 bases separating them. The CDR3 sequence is CASSMFRGSGTPQETQYF. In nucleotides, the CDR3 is TGCGCCAGCAGCATGTTCAGGGGCTCAGGAACCCCGCAAGAGACCCAGTACTTC.

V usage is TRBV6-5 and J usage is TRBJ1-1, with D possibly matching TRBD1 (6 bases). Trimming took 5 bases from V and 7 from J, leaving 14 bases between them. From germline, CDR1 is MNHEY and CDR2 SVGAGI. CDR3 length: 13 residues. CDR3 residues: CASSTPGHLEAFF. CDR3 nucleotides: TGTGCCAGCAGTACCCCGGGACACCTTGAAGCTTTCTTT.

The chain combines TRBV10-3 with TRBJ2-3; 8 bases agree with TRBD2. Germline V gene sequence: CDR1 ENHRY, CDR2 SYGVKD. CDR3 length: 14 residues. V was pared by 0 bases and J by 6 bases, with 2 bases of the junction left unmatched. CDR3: CAISESASGDTQYF. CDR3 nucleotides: TGTGCCATCAGTGAGTCGGCTAGCGGGGATACGCAGTATTTT.

The CDR3 protein is CAISETGTGYSYEQYF. In DNA, the CDR3 is TGTGCCATCAGTGAGACCGGGACAGGGTACTCCTACGAGCAGTACTTC. The chain has TRBV10-3 and TRBJ2-7, with 9 nucleotides matching TRBD1. J lost 0 bases, V lost 2 bases, and 5 bases had no gene match. The V gene's germline CDR1 is ENHRY and CDR2 SYGVKD. There are 16 residues in the CDR3.

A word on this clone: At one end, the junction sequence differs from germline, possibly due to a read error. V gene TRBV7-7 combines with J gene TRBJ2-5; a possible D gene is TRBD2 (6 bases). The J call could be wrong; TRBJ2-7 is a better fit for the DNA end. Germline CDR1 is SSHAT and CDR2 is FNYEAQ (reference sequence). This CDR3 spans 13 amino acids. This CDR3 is CASSPGGVYEQYF. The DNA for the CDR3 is TGTGCTAGCAGCCCCGGAGGGGTCTACGAGCAGTACTTC.

This chain's CDR3 is CAISESPSSWPTNEKLFF. The CDR3 DNA is TGTGCCATCAGTGAGTCCCCAAGTTCGTGGCCGACTAATGAAAAACTGTTTTTT. This rearrangement joins TRBV10-3 to TRBJ1-4; D ambiguous. The CDR3 covers 18 residues. Germline loops: CDR1 ENHRY, CDR2 SYGVKD. V was pared by 0 bases and J by 2 bases, with 16 bases between.

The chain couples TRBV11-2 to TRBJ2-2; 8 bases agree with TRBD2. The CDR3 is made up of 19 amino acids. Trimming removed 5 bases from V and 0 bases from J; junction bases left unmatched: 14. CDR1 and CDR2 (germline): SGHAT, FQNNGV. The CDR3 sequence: CASSKAWLAGRTNTGELFF. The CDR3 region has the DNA TGTGCCAGCAGCAAAGCCTGGCTAGCGGGTCGCACGAACACCGGGGAGCTGTTTTTT. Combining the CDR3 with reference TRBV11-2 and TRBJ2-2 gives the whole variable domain EAGVAQSPRYKIIEKRQSVAFWCNPISGHATLYWYQQILGQGPKLLIQFQNNGVVDDSQLPKDRFSAERLKGVDSTLKIQPAKLEDSAVYLCASSKAWLAGRTNTGELFFGEGSRLTVL.

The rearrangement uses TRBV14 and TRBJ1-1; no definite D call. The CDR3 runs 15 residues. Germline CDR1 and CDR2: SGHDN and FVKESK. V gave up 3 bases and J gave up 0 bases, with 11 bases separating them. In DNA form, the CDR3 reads TGTGCCAGCAGCCACCCCTCCGACATGAACACTGAAGCTTTCTTT. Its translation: CASSHPSDMNTEAFF.